The entry below gives a single TCR beta chain sequence along with its context. The CDR3 runs to 17 residues. Trimming took 3 bases from V and 5 from J; bases not matched to a gene: 14. Germline V CDR1 and CDR2: SGHKS, YYEKEE (reference sequence). The data were taken from a study of control samples from healthy donors and cancer patients. Assay: immunoSEQ multiplex PCR; the TCRdb copy retains only in-frame clones and omits some. The data show roughly 80,000 clones, around nine tenths seen once. The sequence was collected from a woman in her sixties or seventies with head and neck cancer. The rearrangement uses TRBV5-5 and TRBJ2-1; 7 bases line up with TRBD1. The specimen sequenced was PBMCs. The CDR3 sequence is CASSWKGQRQIDNEQFF. The CDR3 nucleotides read TGTGCCAGCAGCTGGAAGGGACAGCGGCAGATTGACAATGAGCAGTTCTTC.